Shown below are 10 T cell receptor beta chains from a single sample sequenced in a study of blood T cell repertoires in COVID-19. Clones were read by immunoSEQ multiplex PCR, and TCRdb kept only the in-frame ones, dropping some. Among over 250,000 clones listed, more than 80% were seen once. What was sequenced was peripheral blood. Receptors were obtained from a woman between 50 and 59 years old with COVID-19, enrolled during active disease.

This clone has just a few counts. The CDR3: CASSTLRQPQHF. CDR3 DNA: TGTGCCAGTAGTACCCTGCGGCAGCCCCAGCATTTT. This chain links TRBV19 with TRBJ1-5, with D hard to call. With 4 bases removed from V and 7 bases from J, the gap between germline ends came to 8 bases. The CDR3 extends over 12 amino acids. The V gene's germline CDR1 is LNHDA and CDR2 SQIVND (reference sequence). The variable domain in full, completed from reference TRBV19 and TRBJ1-5, reads DGGITQSPKYLFRKEGQNVTLSCEQNLNHDAMYWYRQDPGQGLRLIYYSQIVNDFQKGDIAEGYSVSREKKESFPLTVTSAQKNPTAFYLCASSTLRQPQHFGDGTRLSIL.

This rearrangement joins TRBV10-3 to TRBJ1-2; D unresolved. The CDR3 consists of 14 residues. V was clipped by 7 bases and J by 1 base, with 13 bases between them. Germline V gene sequence: CDR1 ENHRY, CDR2 SYGVKD. The CDR3 nucleotides read TGTGCCATCACCTTGGACGGAGGTAACTATGGCTACACCTTC. This encodes CAITLDGGNYGYTF.

The rearrangement links TRBV3-1 (or the pseudogene TRBV3-2) to TRBJ2-2; D ambiguous. The CDR3 has 16 residues. The germline V and J ends were trimmed by 0 bases and 4 bases, with 12 bases remaining between them. Germline values: CDR1 LGHDT, CDR2 YNNKEL (reference sequence). The CDR3 loop reads CASSQETTRSTGELFF. The CDR3 DNA reads TGTGCCAGCAGCCAAGAGACGACGCGGAGCACCGGGGAGCTGTTTTTT.

The chain joins TRBV14 to TRBJ2-1; 12 bases match TRBD2. With V trimmed by 5 bases and J by 5 bases, 13 bases remained unmatched. The CDR3 covers 18 residues. Germline-derived CDR1 and CDR2 are SGHDN and FVKESK. The CDR3 DNA reads TGTGCCAGCAGCGCGACGTCCGGACTAGCGGGAATTAACAATGAGCAGTTCTTC. Translation: CASSATSGLAGINNEQFF.

This rearrangement joins TRBV6-2 or TRBV6-3 to TRBJ2-2, with 7 bases lining up with TRBD2. The CDR3 runs to 16 residues. The trim removed 6 bases at V and 4 bases at J, leaving 11 bases unmatched. Per the germline V gene, CDR1 is MNHEY and CDR2 is SVGEGT. CDR3 sequence (DNA): TGTGCCAGCAGCCCTAAGCGGGATTCCAGCACCGGGGAGCTGTTTTTT. It translates to CASSPKRDSSTGELFF.

This clone has only a few counts. The chain uses TRBV5-4 and TRBJ1-6; D possibly corresponds to TRBD1 (6 bases). This CDR3 has 14 amino acids. V lost 4 bases to trimming and J lost 7 bases, with 12 bases between them. Germline CDR1 SGHNT, CDR2 YYREEE (reference sequence). The CDR3 reads CASSRQESNSPLHF. CDR3 nucleotide sequence: TGTGCCAGCAGCCGACAGGAGAGCAATTCACCCCTCCACTTT. Combining the CDR3 with reference TRBV5-4 and TRBJ1-6 gives the whole variable domain ETGVTQSPTHLIKTRGQQVTLRCSSQSGHNTVSWYQQALGQGPQFIFQYYREEENGRGNFPPRFSGLQFPNYSSELNVNALELDDSALYLCASSRQESNSPLHFGNGTRLTVT.

The gene calls are TRBV23-1 and TRBJ1-5; unclear D gene. TRBV23-1 belongs to the ORF category, with a function that is uncertain. The CDR3 spans 19 residues. V was trimmed by 2 bases and J by 3 bases, leaving 23 bases between them. The DNA for the CDR3 is TGCGCCAGCAGTCAAACACCGGGCCGGGGTTTTGGAGTCAATCAGCCCCAGCATTTT. The encoded protein is CASSQTPGRGFGVNQPQHF.

CDR3 protein: CSVARTSGSSTDTQYF. The CDR3 nucleotides are TGCAGCGTTGCGAGGACTAGCGGCTCTAGCACAGATACGCAGTATTTT. J is TRBJ2-3 and V is TRBV29-1; TRBD2 matches 10 bases. This CDR3 spans 16 amino acids. Germline V gene lookup returns CDR1 SQVTM and CDR2 ANQGSEA. V shed 4 bases, J shed 0 bases, and the junction held 7 bases outside the gene matches.

The chain uses TRBV10-3 and TRBJ1-2; D ambiguous. Germline V gene data show CDR1 as ENHRY and CDR2 as SYGVKD. Trimming cost V 4 bases and J 8 bases, with 11 bases left between them. CDR3 length: 12 residues. The CDR3 DNA sequence: TGTGCCATCAGTGCAGGAATTGGGGGCTACACCTTC. This encodes CAISAGIGGYTF.

The chain carries TRBV5-1 and TRBJ1-2, with 7 nucleotides matching TRBD1. The V gene's germline CDR1 is SGHRS and CDR2 YFSETQ. Trimming cost V 0 bases and J 4 bases; bases outside gene matches: 9. The CDR3 has 16 amino acids. CDR3 DNA: TGCGCCAGCAGCTTGGGTAGGGACAGCCTAGCCTATGGCTACACCTTC. Encoded protein: CASSLGRDSLAYGYTF. Full variable domain (missing parts from reference TRBV5-1 and TRBJ1-2): KAGVTQTPRYLIKTRGQQVTLSCSPISGHRSVSWYQQTPGQGLQFLFEYFSETQRNKGNFPGRFSGRQFSNSRSEMNVSTLELGDSALYLCASSLGRDSLAYGYTFGSGTRLTVV.